This T cell receptor beta chain was sequenced for a study of blood T cell repertoires in COVID-19. Assay: immunoSEQ multiplex PCR; the TCRdb copy retains only in-frame clones and omits some. The sample holds around 99,000 clones; more than 80% are singletons and the top ten take about 1.1%. The sample consisted of peripheral blood. This clonotype was sampled from a human donor in a cohort sampled during active COVID-19.

This CDR3 is CASSSHPSGRGSSYNEQFF. The CDR3 nucleotides read TGCGCCAGCAGCTCCCATCCTAGCGGGAGGGGGAGCTCCTACAATGAGCAGTTCTTC. The chain carries TRBV5-1 and TRBJ2-1, with 12 nucleotides matching TRBD2. Germline CDR1 is SGHRS and CDR2 is YFSETQ. The CDR3 extends over 19 amino acids. Trimming took 3 bases from V and 0 from J; bases not matched to a gene: 10.